Listed below are T cell receptor beta chains from one sample, sequenced in a study of cytomegalovirus exposure and HLA in healthy donors. Repertoires were generated with immunoSEQ multiplex PCR, while TCRdb's copy carries only in-frame clones and drops some. The profile shows about 190,000 clones, roughly four fifths of them singletons. Material for sequencing was PBMCs. The receptors shown here come from a man younger than 35 in good health and CMV-seronegative. CDR3s include the opening cysteine and the closing phenylalanine or tryptophan. D genes are given only for firm matches. The listing skips clone size in some rows; elsewhere it reads once, few, many or a size class.

CDR3 protein	CDR3 DNA	clone size	J gene	V gene	D gene
CSVDLRSSSSDTQYF	TGCAGCGTTGATTTGAGGTCTAGTTCTTCAGATACGCAGTATTTT	.	TRBJ2-3	TRBV29-1	.
CASTGGPPYEQYF	TGTGCCAGCACTGGAGGACCCCCCTACGAGCAGTACTTC	.	TRBJ2-7	TRBV6-6	.
CASSPGGLGNQPQHF	TGTGCCAGCAGTCCAGGGGGCCTTGGCAATCAGCCCCAGCATTTT	.	TRBJ1-5	TRBV6-5	TRBD1
CASSSTVGSYNEQFF	TGTGCCAGCAGCTCTACAGTGGGCTCCTACAATGAGCAGTTCTTC	few	TRBJ2-1	TRBV7-2	.
CASSYSDRGGGTQYF	TGTGCCAGCAGTTACTCTGATCGAGGGGGTGGGACCCAGTACTTC	.	TRBJ2-5	TRBV6-5	.
CASSDNTYGYTF	TGTGCCAGCAGCGACAACACCTATGGCTACACCTTC	.	TRBJ1-2	TRBV7-2	.
CASSIRWATNTGELFF	TGTGCCAGTAGTATTCGTTGGGCAACTAACACCGGGGAGCTGTTTTTT	.	TRBJ2-2	TRBV19	.
CASSVGTGLNEKLFF	TGTGCCAGCAGCGTAGGAACAGGGCTTAATGAAAAACTGTTTTTT	.	TRBJ1-4	TRBV9	.
CASSQVGGTGGGIYEQYF	TGCGCCAGCAGCCAAGTGGGGGGGACAGGGGGCGGAATCTACGAGCAGTACTTC	.	TRBJ2-7	TRBV4-3	TRBD1
CASSEISGRRQETQYF	TGTGCCAGCAGTGAAATAAGCGGTCGGAGACAAGAGACCCAGTACTTC	.	TRBJ2-5	TRBV25-1	.
CASSSTTTGTNEKLFF	TGTGCCAGCTCATCAACCACGACAGGGACTAATGAAAAACTGTTTTTT	.	TRBJ1-4	TRBV18	TRBD1
CASSRGLEGNEQFF	TGTGCCAGCAGCCGGGGACTAGAAGGCAATGAGCAGTTCTTC	.	TRBJ2-1	TRBV11-2	TRBD2
CASTTMNTEAFF	TGTGCCAGCACTACTATGAACACTGAAGCTTTCTTT	.	TRBJ1-1	TRBV6-4	.
CASSVGVRDEQFF	TGTGCCAGCAGCGTAGGCGTTAGAGATGAGCAGTTCTTC	.	TRBJ2-1	TRBV9	.
CASSFGGGREKLFF	TGTGCCAGCAGTTTTGGAGGGGGCCGTGAAAAACTGTTTTTT	.	TRBJ1-4	TRBV27	TRBD1
CASSYSAQPNEKLFF	TGTGCCAGCAGTTACTCTGCACAGCCTAATGAAAAACTGTTTTTT	.	TRBJ1-4	TRBV6-5	.
CASSQSASGGSIYEQYF	TGTGCCAGCAGCCAATCGGCTAGCGGGGGCTCCATTTACGAGCAGTACTTC	.	TRBJ2-7	TRBV16	TRBD2
CASSSNSGVKGYTF	TGCGCCAGCAGCTCGAACTCAGGGGTTAAAGGCTACACCTTC	.	TRBJ1-2	TRBV5-1	.
CASSQATGRNNSPLHF	TGTGCCAGCAGCCAGGCCACAGGGAGAAATAATTCACCCCTCCACTTT	.	TRBJ1-6	TRBV4-2	.
CAWRFKGVNTGELFF	TGTGCCTGGAGATTTAAAGGGGTAAACACCGGGGAGCTGTTTTTT	.	TRBJ2-2	TRBV30	.
CASSVQGEAQFF	TGTGCCAGCAGCGTCCAGGGGGAAGCGCAGTTCTTC	.	TRBJ2-1	TRBV2	TRBD1
CASATGEDQPQHF	TGTGCCAGCGCAACAGGGGAGGATCAGCCCCAGCATTTT	.	TRBJ1-5	TRBV7-9	TRBD1
CANYQGSYGYTF	TGTGCCAACTACCAGGGGAGCTATGGCTACACCTTC	.	TRBJ1-2	TRBV6-6	.
CASSLGAGGNYGYTF	TGTGCCAGCAGCTTAGGGGCAGGGGGCAACTATGGCTACACCTTC	.	TRBJ1-2	TRBV7-2	TRBD1
CASSSIRGWSYNEQFF	TGTGCCAGCAGCTCGATTAGGGGTTGGTCCTACAATGAGCAGTTCTTC	.	TRBJ2-1	TRBV7-9	.
CASSWGGSWGEYF	TGTGCCAGCAGCTGGGGCGGGAGCTGGGGGGAGTATTTT	.	TRBJ2-3	TRBV7-2	TRBD2
CASSHKTGGRLGTEAFF	TGCGCCAGCAGCCACAAGACAGGGGGGCGATTGGGCACTGAAGCTTTCTTT	.	TRBJ1-1	TRBV4-1	TRBD1
CASSPRTGSNQPQHF	TGTGCCAGCAGCCCCCGGACGGGAAGCAATCAGCCCCAGCATTTT	.	TRBJ1-5	TRBV6-6	.
CASTQQSFNYGYTF	TGTGCCAGTACCCAACAGTCTTTTAACTATGGCTACACCTTC	.	TRBJ1-2	TRBV19	.
CASKEFRVLFF	TGTGCCAGCAAAGAGTTCCGAGTGCTGTTTTTT	.	TRBJ2-2	TRBV28	.